Shown below are 30 T cell receptor beta chains from a single sample sequenced in a study of PD-1 blockade in classical Hodgkin lymphoma. Sequenced by immunoSEQ multiplex PCR; TCRdb stores in-frame clones only, minus some. The repertoire has tens of thousands of clones, 76% of them found once; the top ten carry 11%. All trial patients relapsed after autologous stem cell transplantation. The source material was peripheral blood mononuclear cells (PBMCs), sampled at baseline. These receptors were collected from a human donor with classical Hodgkin lymphoma.

The rearrangement joins TRBV19 to TRBJ2-3; D unclear. Per germline, CDR1 LNHDA and CDR2 SQIVND (reference sequence). There are 12 residues in the CDR3. V shed 6 bases and J shed 2 bases, with 6 bases lying between them. CDR3 sequence (DNA): TGTGCCAGTAGGTCCTTCACAGATACGCAGTATTTT. It encodes CASRSFTDTQYF.

The rearrangement links TRBV7-8 to TRBJ2-1; D could derive from TRBD1 or TRBD2 (6 bases each). Looked up from germline, CDR1 is SGHVS and CDR2 is FQNEAQ. Trimming shortened V by 4 bases and J by 10 bases, and 11 bases separated the two germline ends. The CDR3 extends over 12 amino acids. This chain's CDR3 is CASSWGAGEQFF. Here the CDR3 DNA reads TGTGCCAGCAGCTGGGGGGCGGGAGAGCAGTTCTTC.

The chain recombines TRBV2 with TRBJ2-7; the match to TRBD2 covers 8 bases. Germline loops: CDR1 SNHLY, CDR2 FYNNEI. V gave up 2 bases and J gave up 5 bases; unmatched junction bases: 8. The length of the CDR3 is 15 residues. For the CDR3, the DNA is TGTGCCAGCAGTGAATGGGGCGGGAGGAATAACGAGCAGTACTTC. Encoded protein: CASSEWGGRNNEQYF.

A few counts support this clone. The chain uses TRBV6-5 and TRBJ2-2; D is uncertain. Germline assignment: CDR1 MNHEY and CDR2 SVGAGI. V was shortened by 6 bases and J by 6 bases, with 5 bases between the two germline ends. This CDR3 is built from 11 residues. The CDR3 region is CASRSSGELFF. CDR3 nucleotides: TGTGCCAGCAGGTCCTCCGGGGAGCTGTTTTTT.

This clone has only a few counts. The V and J genes are TRBV4-3 and TRBJ1-2, with D tentatively TRBD1 (5 bases). Germline CDR1 and CDR2: LGHNA and YSLEER. The CDR3 spans 15 residues. With 0 bases removed from V and 5 bases from J, the gap between germline ends came to 13 bases. The CDR3 region has the DNA TGCGCCAGCAGCCAAGAATCTAGAGGGGTTTATGGCTACACCTTC. Translating it yields CASSQESRGVYGYTF.

The chain is built from TRBV29-1 and TRBJ2-2; D unresolved. Between the trimmed V and J ends, which lost 7 bases and 0 bases, there was a span of 9 bases. This CDR3 has 13 residues. Germline V gene sequence: CDR1 SQVTM, CDR2 ANQGSEA. The DNA of the CDR3 is TGCAGCGGAGGCAGTTCGAACACCGGGGAGCTGTTTTTT. Translation gives CSGGSSNTGELFF.

The rearrangement joins TRBV30 to TRBJ2-5; 10 positions match TRBD2. There are 13 residues in the CDR3. The J segment lost 6 bases and the V segment lost 4 bases, leaving 5 bases of the junction unmatched. Germline loops: CDR1 GTSNPN, CDR2 SVGIG (reference sequence). The CDR3 spells CAWKSSGRQTQYF. The CDR3 region has the DNA TGTGCCTGGAAGTCTAGCGGGAGACAGACCCAGTACTTC.

The chain is built from TRBV28 and TRBJ1-1; a possible D gene is TRBD1 (5 bases). CDR1 is MDHEN, CDR2 SYDVKM, per germline. The V and J ends lost 4 bases and 3 bases respectively, with 12 bases between them. This CDR3 is 14 amino acids long. The CDR3 region is CASSSLQGDTEAFF. In nucleotides, the CDR3 is TGTGCCAGCAGTTCGCTACAAGGGGACACTGAAGCTTTCTTT.

This clone occurred a few times. The chain carries TRBV11-3 and TRBJ1-1, with D uncertain. V was pared by 2 bases and J by 1 base, with 8 bases between. Germline CDR1 and CDR2: SGHNT and YENEEA. This CDR3 contains 14 residues. The CDR3, as DNA: TGTGCCAGCAGCTTATACGGCGGGAACACTGAAGCTTTCTTT. This encodes CASSLYGGNTEAFF.

The chain combines TRBV9 with TRBJ1-1; the D gene is possibly TRBD1 (6 bases). Germline assignment: CDR1 SGDLS and CDR2 YYNGEE. The V end lost 3 bases, the J end lost 1 base, and 13 bases lay between the germline ends. The CDR3 runs 15 residues. Here the CDR3 DNA reads TGTGCCAGCAGCGCGTTCCAGGGGAGGAACACTGAAGCTTTCTTT. Protein sequence: CASSAFQGRNTEAFF.

The chain uses TRBV5-4 and TRBJ2-7, with D perhaps given as TRBD1 or TRBD2 (5 bases each). The CDR3 has 14 residues. Germline V lookup: CDR1 SGHNT, CDR2 YYREEE (reference sequence). The V gene lost 0 bases and the J gene lost 4 bases, with 11 bases spanning the gap. The CDR3 region has the DNA TGTGCCAGCAGCTTGGCGGGACCCCCGTACGAGCAGTACTTC. The encoded protein is CASSLAGPPYEQYF.

The chain carries TRBV15 and TRBJ2-5, with a weak D call TRBD2 (5 bases). The ends were cut back, 1 base at V and 1 base at J, with 10 bases in the middle. This CDR3 region has 15 residues. Germline CDR1 is LNHNV and CDR2 is YYDKDF (reference sequence). The CDR3 nucleotides read TGTGCCACCAGCAGAGCGGGCGGGTCCCAAGAGACCCAGTACTTC. As protein: CATSRAGGSQETQYF. The full variable domain, rest sourced from reference TRBV15 and TRBJ2-5, is DAMVIQNPRYQVTQFGKPVTLSCSQTLNHNVMYWYQQKSSQAPKLLFHYYDKDFNNEADTPDNFQSRRPNTSFCFLDIRSPGLGDTAMYLCATSRAGGSQETQYFGPGTRLLVL.

The CDR3 sequence: CASSPGGFGELFF. As DNA, the CDR3 is TGTGCCAGCAGCCCGGGGGGGTTCGGGGAGCTGTTTTTT. This sequence joins TRBV7-9 and TRBJ2-2, with TRBD2 matching over 8 bases. CDR3 length: 13 residues. Germline V CDR1 and CDR2: SEHNR, FQNEAQ (reference sequence). Trimming cost V 5 bases and J 7 bases; bases outside gene matches: 3.

The chain couples TRBV18 to TRBJ1-2; 7 nucleotides align to TRBD1. J lost 4 bases, V lost 0 bases, and 5 bases had no gene match. Germline loops: CDR1 KGHSH, CDR2 LQKENI. This CDR3 has 15 amino acids. The CDR3 DNA is TGTGCCAGCTCACCACCTCAGGGGGTGGGCTATGGCTACACCTTC. As protein: CASSPPQGVGYGYTF. The complete variable domain, with remaining parts taken from reference TRBV18 and TRBJ1-2, reads NAGVMQNPRHLVRRRGQEARLRCSPMKGHSHVYWYRQLPEEGLKFMVYLQKENIIDESGMPKERFSAEFPKEGPSILRIQQVVRGDSAAYFCASSPPQGVGYGYTFGSGTRLTVV.

The DNA for the CDR3 is TGTGCCAGCAGTTACCCGGGCAGTCGGGGATACAATGAGCAGTTCTTC. Amino acid sequence: CASSYPGSRGYNEQFF. This chain links TRBV6-5 with TRBJ2-1, with D possibly being TRBD2 (5 bases). V dropped 2 bases and J dropped 4 bases, with 15 bases sitting between them. The germline V gene encodes CDR1 MNHEY and CDR2 SVGAGI. The CDR3 is 16 amino acids.

With respect to this clone: Other DNA sequences within the sample encode an identical CDR3. V gene TRBV28 combines with J gene TRBJ1-5, with TRBD1 as a possible D gene (5 bases). The CDR3 spans 15 residues. V shed 3 bases and J shed 0 bases, with 9 bases lying between them. CDR1 and CDR2 (germline): MDHEN, SYDVKM. CDR3 residues: CASSFGGYSNQPQHF. The CDR3 region has the DNA TGTGCCAGCAGTTTTGGGGGGTATAGCAATCAGCCCCAGCATTTT.

V is TRBV18 and J is TRBJ2-7, with D maybe TRBD1 (6 bases). Trimming shortened V by 1 base and J by 3 bases, and 13 bases separated the two germline ends. The CDR3 totals 15 residues. Germline V gene lookup returns CDR1 KGHSH and CDR2 LQKENI. CDR3 region: CASSPLPQGNYEQYF. CDR3 nucleotides: TGTGCCAGCTCACCACTTCCGCAGGGGAACTACGAGCAGTACTTC.

The chain couples TRBV5-5 to TRBJ2-1; 8 nucleotides align to TRBD2. The germline gives CDR1 SGHKS, CDR2 YYEKEE (reference sequence). V lost 5 bases, J lost 7 bases, and 11 bases stayed unmatched. This CDR3 has 15 amino acids. CDR3 DNA: TGTGCCAGCAGTTCCCCGGGTAGCGGGGAAAATGAGCAGTTCTTC. Translation gives CASSSPGSGENEQFF.

The chain is built from TRBV15 and TRBJ2-1; unclear D gene. The V gene lost 3 bases and the J gene lost 8 bases, with 8 bases spanning the gap. The CDR3 spans 12 residues. The germline CDR1 and CDR2 sequences are LNHNV and YYDKDF (reference sequence). In nucleotides, the CDR3 is TGTGCCACCAGCAGGGGATTCCATGAGCAGTTCTTC. It translates to CATSRGFHEQFF.

The rearrangement joins TRBV28 to TRBJ2-1, with 11 positions matching TRBD2. The CDR3 runs 15 residues. The V gene end was trimmed by 5 bases and the J gene end by 8 bases; junction bases not matched to a gene: 8. CDR1 and CDR2 from the germline V gene are MDHEN and SYDVKM. CDR3 bases: TGTGCCAGCAGTGTAGCGGGAGGGCCGGTATATGAGCAGTTCTTC. This sequence encodes CASSVAGGPVYEQFF.

This chain uses TRBV6-6 with TRBJ2-5; D is uncertain. With 2 bases removed from V and 7 bases from J, the gap between germline ends came to 14 bases. The germline CDR1 and CDR2 sequences are MNHNY and SVGAGI (reference sequence). This CDR3 has 14 residues. CDR3 in DNA: TGTGCCAGCAGTTACCGACCCCTAACGGGGACCCAGTACTTC. It is translated as CASSYRPLTGTQYF.

The rearrangement uses TRBV10-2 and TRBJ2-7; 8 nucleotides match TRBD2. CDR3 length equals 15 residues. Per germline, CDR1 WSHSY and CDR2 SAAADI. V gave up 2 bases and J gave up 0 bases; unmatched junction bases: 3. CDR3 sequence: CASSESGGISYEQYF. CDR3 bases: TGCGCCAGCAGTGAGAGCGGGGGCATCTCCTACGAGCAGTACTTC.

This clone was recorded a few times. The gene calls are TRBV9 and TRBJ1-1; 7 bases fit TRBD1. The germline CDR1 and CDR2 sequences are SGDLS and YYNGEE. Germline trimming cut 2 bases from V and 1 base from J; bases unmatched to any gene: 8. CDR3 size: 16 residues. The CDR3 DNA reads as TGTGCCAGCAGCGTCATGACCGGGACAGAGAACACTGAAGCTTTCTTT. This translates into CASSVMTGTENTEAFF.

This clone was observed a handful of times. The genes are TRBV9 and TRBJ2-4; perhaps TRBD2 as D (7 bases). This CDR3 is 16 amino acids long. V was trimmed by 4 bases and J by 8 bases, leaving 22 bases between them. Looked up from germline, CDR1 is SGDLS and CDR2 is YYNGEE. As DNA, the CDR3 is TGTGCCAGCAGCCCTTTTCTTAGTCCGGGGGGCGACATTCAGTACTTC. Translated, it gives CASSPFLSPGGDIQYF.

This clone was found once. This sequence joins TRBV28 and TRBJ1-5, with TRBD1 matching over 8 bases. J lost 0 bases, V lost 1 base, and 8 bases had no gene match. CDR3 length: 18 amino acids. Germline assignment: CDR1 MDHEN and CDR2 SYDVKM. CDR3 protein: CASSLFGTGAFSNQPQHF. CDR3 nucleotides: TGTGCCAGCAGTTTATTCGGGACAGGCGCTTTTAGCAATCAGCCCCAGCATTTT. Using reference TRBV28 and TRBJ1-5 for the parts outside the CDR3, the full variable domain is DVKVTQSSRYLVKRTGEKVFLECVQDMDHENMFWYRQDPGLGLRLIYFSYDVKMKEKGDIPEGYSVSREKKERFSLILESASTNQTSMYLCASSLFGTGAFSNQPQHFGDGTRLSIL.

V is TRBV23-1 and J is TRBJ2-5; perhaps D is TRBD1 or TRBD2 (5 bases each). TRBV23-1 is filed as an ORF, its function uncertain. The CDR3 covers 17 residues. Trimming took 3 bases from V and 5 from J, leaving 22 bases between them. CDR3 in amino acids: CASSHGTRGKVRETQYF. The CDR3, as DNA: TGCGCCAGCAGTCATGGGACCCGTGGGAAGGTCCGGGAGACCCAGTACTTC.

This clone showed up just once. The chain employs TRBV2 and TRBJ2-3, with D possibly matching TRBD2 (5 bases). The germline CDR1 and CDR2 sequences are SNHLY and FYNNEI. This CDR3 contains 14 residues. V lost 3 bases, J lost 4 bases, and 11 bases lay in between. For the CDR3, the DNA is TGTGCCAGCAGTGACTCGGGGAGTTCAGATACGCAGTATTTT. Protein product: CASSDSGSSDTQYF.

The chain carries TRBV18 and TRBJ1-1; the match to TRBD1 covers 9 bases. Trimming at V came to 5 bases and at J to 1 base, leaving 2 bases not matched to a gene. The germline V gene has CDR1 KGHSH and CDR2 LQKENI. This CDR3 has 14 amino acids. This chain's CDR3 is CASSKDRGNTEAFF. In DNA, the CDR3 is TGTGCCAGCTCAAAGGACAGGGGGAACACTGAAGCTTTCTTT.

V is TRBV6-6 and J is TRBJ2-2; 13 bases line up with TRBD2. The length of the CDR3 is 14 residues. Trimming at V came to 6 bases and at J to 11 bases, leaving 6 bases not matched to a gene. Germline V gene sequence: CDR1 MNHNY, CDR2 SVGAGI (reference sequence). The CDR3 reads CASRTTSGRIELFF. The CDR3 bases are TGTGCCAGCAGGACGACTAGCGGGAGGATCGAGCTGTTTTTT.

The chain carries TRBV2 and TRBJ2-1; a possible D gene is TRBD2 (6 bases). The length of the CDR3 is 14 residues. V was clipped by 8 bases and J by 6 bases, with 17 bases between them. Germline-derived CDR1 and CDR2 are SNHLY and FYNNEI. CDR3 DNA sequence: TGTGCCAGCCGGGGGATCCAAAAAATCAATGAGCAGTTCTTC. It encodes CASRGIQKINEQFF. Full variable domain (missing parts from reference TRBV2 and TRBJ2-1): EPEVTQTPSHQVTQMGQEVILRCVPISNHLYFYWYRQILGQKVEFLVSFYNNEISEKSEIFDDQFSVERPDGSNFTLKIRSTKLEDSAMYFCASRGIQKINEQFFGPGTRLTVL.